This is a list of T cell receptor beta chains from one sample in a study of blood T cell repertoires in COVID-19. Sequenced by immunoSEQ multiplex PCR; TCRdb stores in-frame clones only, minus some. The sample includes a few hundred thousand clones, about 88% of them seen just once. Source material: peripheral blood. These receptors originate from a woman aged 60 to 75 with COVID-19, enrolled during active disease. CDR3s include the opening cysteine and the closing phenylalanine or tryptophan. The order of the fields is V gene, clone size, J gene, CDR3 protein. Clone sizes are given selectively: once, few, many, or a class where the clone is expanded.

V: TRBV5-1
size: NA
J: TRBJ1-2
CDR3: CASSLGGGPSNYGYTF

V: TRBV6-5
size: NA
J: TRBJ2-7
CDR3: CASSYSGTGHYEQYF

V: TRBV7-9
size: once
J: TRBJ2-7
CDR3: CASSSAGGQKSYEQYF

V: TRBV9
size: NA
J: TRBJ2-7
CDR3: CASSTRTDYEQYF

V: TRBV5-8
size: NA
J: TRBJ2-7
CDR3: CASSPAGTENGEQYF

V: TRBV19
size: once
J: TRBJ2-3
CDR3: CASSIFVTSGRTDTQYF

V: TRBV9
size: NA
J: TRBJ2-1
CDR3: CASSPRTNSYNEQFF

V: TRBV6-6
size: once
J: TRBJ1-2
CDR3: CASSYSPTDNYGYTF

V: TRBV12-1
size: NA
J: TRBJ2-2
CDR3: CASSEVPGQGSTGELFF

V: TRBV2
size: NA
J: TRBJ1-2
CDR3: CATYRQADGYTF

V: TRBV19
size: few
J: TRBJ2-7
CDR3: CASSVQTTLRDRPKEQYF

V: TRBV7-9
size: NA
J: TRBJ1-2
CDR3: CASSPEGRNYDYTF

V: TRBV27
size: NA
J: TRBJ1-1
CDR3: CASSSPRRSQKAFF

V: TRBV7-3
size: NA
J: TRBJ2-1
CDR3: CASSRGANNEQFF

V: TRBV5-8
size: once
J: TRBJ2-5
CDR3: CASSFRDRTQETQYF

V: TRBV6-5
size: once
J: TRBJ1-1
CDR3: CASSATGNTEAFF

V: TRBV7-2
size: NA
J: TRBJ2-5
CDR3: CASSLALRQSRETQYF

V: TRBV9
size: NA
J: TRBJ2-7
CDR3: CASSVSAGEQYF

V: TRBV5-6
size: NA
J: TRBJ2-5
CDR3: CASGGADQETQYF

V: TRBV9
size: NA
J: TRBJ2-4
CDR3: CASSGQLYKNIQYF

V: TRBV10-3
size: NA
J: TRBJ1-2
CDR3: CATRSQGQGTNYGYTF

V: TRBV7-2
size: NA
J: TRBJ2-7
CDR3: CASTPLAAIYEQYF

V: TRBV6-1
size: NA
J: TRBJ1-2
CDR3: CASSENVGVGYTF

V: TRBV20-1
size: once
J: TRBJ2-1
CDR3: CSASPGTSGGLYNEQFF

V: TRBV15
size: NA
J: TRBJ2-7
CDR3: CATSNRGDSYEQYF

V: TRBV5-4
size: NA
J: TRBJ1-1
CDR3: CASSWSYRGDTEAFF

V: TRBV9
size: NA
J: TRBJ1-1
CDR3: CASSAGGNTEAFF

V: TRBV5-1
size: NA
J: TRBJ1-1
CDR3: CASSLGQGWRTEAFF

V: TRBV4-1
size: NA
J: TRBJ2-7
CDR3: CASSPGHPPPYEQYF